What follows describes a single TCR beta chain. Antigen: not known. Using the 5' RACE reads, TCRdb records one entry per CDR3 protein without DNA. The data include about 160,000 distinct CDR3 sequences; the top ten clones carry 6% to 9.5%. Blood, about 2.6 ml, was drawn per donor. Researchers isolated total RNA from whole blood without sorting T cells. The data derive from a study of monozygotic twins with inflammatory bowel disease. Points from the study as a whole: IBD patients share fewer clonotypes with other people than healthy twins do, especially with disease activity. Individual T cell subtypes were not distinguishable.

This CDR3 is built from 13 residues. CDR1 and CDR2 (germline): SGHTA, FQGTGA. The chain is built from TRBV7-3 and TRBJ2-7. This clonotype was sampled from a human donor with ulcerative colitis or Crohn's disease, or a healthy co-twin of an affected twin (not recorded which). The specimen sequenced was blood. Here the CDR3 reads CASSLIPMSVQYF.